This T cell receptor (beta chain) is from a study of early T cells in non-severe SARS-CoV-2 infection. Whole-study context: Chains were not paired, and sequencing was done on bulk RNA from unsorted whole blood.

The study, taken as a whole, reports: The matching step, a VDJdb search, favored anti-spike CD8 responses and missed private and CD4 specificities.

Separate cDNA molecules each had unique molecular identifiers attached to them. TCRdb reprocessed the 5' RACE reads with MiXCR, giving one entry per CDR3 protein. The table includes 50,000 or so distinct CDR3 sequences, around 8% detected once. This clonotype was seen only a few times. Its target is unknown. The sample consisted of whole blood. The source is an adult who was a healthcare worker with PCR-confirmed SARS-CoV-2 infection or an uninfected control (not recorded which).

The CDR3 bases are TGCAGTGCTAGAGCCAAAACAGGGCTTTACGAGCAGTACTTC. As protein: CSARAKTGLYEQYF. The chain is built from TRBV20-1 and TRBJ2-7; D might be TRBD1 (6 bases). CDR1 is DFQATT and CDR2 is SNEGSKA in the germline V gene (reference sequence). V lost 1 base and J lost 4, with 14 bases in between. The CDR3 has 14 residues.